Sequencing of this T cell receptor (beta chain) was carried out in a study of T cell responses to AZD1222 COVID-19 vaccine (dated by TCRdb to the early 2020s). With respect to the entire study: AZD1222 recipients given second doses at about 4 weeks or at about 12 weeks were pooled, since spike-specific TCR depth and breadth were not found to differ between the two schedules. A total of about 230 trial participants underwent TCR sequencing, of whom nearly 210 received two doses of AZD1222 and some 26 received two doses of the MenACWY control vaccine. Enrollment into the trials was organized by age into subgroups of 18-55, 56-69 and 70-plus years, and those subgroups contained about 150, 27 and 61 TCR-sequenced participants, respectively. Summary of the overall study and its limitations: The vaccine-associated CD4 TCRs covered the entire spike protein, and the dominant responses fell in regions 160-218 and 743-854. Because no day 14 peak-response samples were available, repertoires were characterized only after the peak T cell response. The 56-69-year group was small, and its depth increase did not reach significance, likely because of low power. A significant rise in spike-specific TCR breadth and depth was observed after two AZD1222 doses relative to day 0 and relative to MenACWY recipients. Conclusions about previously exposed vaccinees were limited because only a handful of AZD1222 recipients were SARS-CoV-2 seropositive at baseline. Most participants were white British and females outnumbered males, and the authors suggested that clonal diversity may have been underestimated. Epitopes outside the regions mutated in the B.1.351 and B.1.1.7 variants were reportedly recognized by nearly half of the unique spike-specific TCRs.

The CDR3 regions of human TCRbeta chains were analyzed by immunosequencing. In the paper's pipeline: Repertoire TCRs were checked for matches against a reference library of SARS-CoV-2-specific TCRs that had been generated using the MIRA antigen-specificity platform. Breadth was defined as the fraction of unique TCRs that were SARS-CoV-2-associated, and depth was defined as the fraction of total T cells that were SARS-CoV-2-associated. Using the MIRA data, each spike-specific TCR was mapped to the spike region that the TCR reacts to and placed in a CD4 or CD8 class. Log10-transformed breadth and depth values were compared by one-way ANOVA with Sidak's multiple comparisons tests. Sourced from immuneACCESS, this table was stored by TCRdb with only in-frame sequences that have V and J called. A share of the clones is absent; for the studies checked, an unresolved V gene accounts for under half, and the remainder has no known explanation. That table is the source of V, J and clone size, and D and trimming were worked out from the DNA. This sample holds 200,000 or so clones; approximately 90% were observed only once. Under 8% of the sample belongs to the ten largest clones.

The sample's time point label, decoded: baseline before first vaccination. The vaccinee samples were drawn from two UK trials, COV001 and COV002, one of which was a single-blind randomized controlled phase 2/3 trial testing AZD1222 (ChAdOx1 nCoV-19) in healthy adults. For TCRbeta chain sequencing, PBMC samples from trial participants were taken at day 0 and at day 28 after the second dose. The germline V end is reduced by 4 bases and the J end by 0 bases; junction bases left unmatched: 10. The CDR3 measures 18 amino acids from cysteine to phenylalanine. Of all the DNA, just the CDR3 is kept, 54 bases in frame from base 1. CDR1 and CDR2 (SGHNT, YYREEE) derive from the germline V gene (reference sequence). In regard to this clone: There is no known antigen for this receptor. No per-base quality is available; no much larger clone lies one base away.

This sequence uses TRBV5-4 and TRBJ1-1; the junction holds 12 bases that match TRBD1. This sequence was found in an adult in good health. Here the sequenced sample was peripheral blood, taken on day 0 of AZD1222 vaccination. The DNA sequence reads TGTGCCAGCAGCCCAGGGACAGGGGGCCTTCGGGTGAACACTGAAGCTTTCTTT. This yields the protein CASSPGTGGLRVNTEAFF.